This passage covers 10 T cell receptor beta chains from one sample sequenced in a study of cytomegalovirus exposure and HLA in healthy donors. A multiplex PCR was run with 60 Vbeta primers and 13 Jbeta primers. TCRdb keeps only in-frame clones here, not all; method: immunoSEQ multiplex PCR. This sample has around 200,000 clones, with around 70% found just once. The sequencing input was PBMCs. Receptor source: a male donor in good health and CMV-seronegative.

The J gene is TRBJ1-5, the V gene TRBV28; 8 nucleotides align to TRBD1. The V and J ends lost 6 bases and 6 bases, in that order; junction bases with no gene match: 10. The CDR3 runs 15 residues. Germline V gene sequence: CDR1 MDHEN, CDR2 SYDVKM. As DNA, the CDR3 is TGTGCCAGCAGCGGGGGACAGGCGGGCGGTCAGCCCCAGCATTTT. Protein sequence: CASSGGQAGGQPQHF. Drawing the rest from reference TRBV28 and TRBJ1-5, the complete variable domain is DVKVTQSSRYLVKRTGEKVFLECVQDMDHENMFWYRQDPGLGLRLIYFSYDVKMKEKGDIPEGYSVSREKKERFSLILESASTNQTSMYLCASSGGQAGGQPQHFGDGTRLSIL.

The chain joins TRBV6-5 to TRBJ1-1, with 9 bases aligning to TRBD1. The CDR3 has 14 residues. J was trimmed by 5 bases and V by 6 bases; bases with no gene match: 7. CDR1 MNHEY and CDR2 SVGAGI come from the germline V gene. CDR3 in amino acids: CASRPGTGLTEAFF. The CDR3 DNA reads TGTGCCAGCAGGCCCGGGACAGGGTTAACTGAAGCTTTCTTT.

CDR3 coding DNA: TGTGCCAGCAGACAGGTAAATGAAGCTTTCTTT. Translating it yields CASRQVNEAFF. The chain uses TRBV19 and TRBJ1-1, with D perhaps matching TRBD1 (6 bases). Trimming cost V 9 bases and J 7 bases, with 12 bases left between them. Germline V gene lookup returns CDR1 LNHDA and CDR2 SQIVND (reference sequence). The CDR3 length is 11 residues.

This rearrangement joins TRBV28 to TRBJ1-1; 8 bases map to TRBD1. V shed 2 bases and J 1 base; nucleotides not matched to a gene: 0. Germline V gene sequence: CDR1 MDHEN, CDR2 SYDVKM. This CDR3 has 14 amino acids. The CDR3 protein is CASSLGQGNTEAFF. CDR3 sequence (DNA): TGTGCCAGCAGTTTAGGACAGGGGAACACTGAAGCTTTCTTT.

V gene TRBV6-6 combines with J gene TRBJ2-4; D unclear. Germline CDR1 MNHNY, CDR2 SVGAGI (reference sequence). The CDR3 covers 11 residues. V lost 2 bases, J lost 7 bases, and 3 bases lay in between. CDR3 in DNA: TGTGCCAGCAGTTACGGCAACATTCAGTACTTC. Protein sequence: CASSYGNIQYF.

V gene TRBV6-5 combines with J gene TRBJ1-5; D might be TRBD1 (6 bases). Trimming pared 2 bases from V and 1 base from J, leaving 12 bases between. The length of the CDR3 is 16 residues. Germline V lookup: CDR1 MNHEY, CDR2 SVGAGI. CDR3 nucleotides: TGTGCCAGCAGTTACATCGGGGGGCTGAGCAATCAGCCCCAGCATTTT. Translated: CASSYIGGLSNQPQHF.

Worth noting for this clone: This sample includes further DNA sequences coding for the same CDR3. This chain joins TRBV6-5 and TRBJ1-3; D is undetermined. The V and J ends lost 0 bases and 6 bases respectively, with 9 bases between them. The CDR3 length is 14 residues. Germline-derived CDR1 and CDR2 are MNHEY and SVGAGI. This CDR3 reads CASSYSSVKNTIYF. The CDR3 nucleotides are TGTGCCAGCAGTTACTCGAGTGTGAAAAACACCATATATTTT.

The CDR3 DNA reads TGTGCCAGCAGTTTCTACGGGACAGATAATTCACCCCTCCACTTT. Translating it yields CASSFYGTDNSPLHF. The chain employs TRBV27 and TRBJ1-6; 7 bases line up with TRBD1. The CDR3 has 15 residues. V was pared by 3 bases and J by 5 bases, with 4 bases of the junction left unmatched. From germline, CDR1 is MNHEY and CDR2 SMNVEV (reference sequence).

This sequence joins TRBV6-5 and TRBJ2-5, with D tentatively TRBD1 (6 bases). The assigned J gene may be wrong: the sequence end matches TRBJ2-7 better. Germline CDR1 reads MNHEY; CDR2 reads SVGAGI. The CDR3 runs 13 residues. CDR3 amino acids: CASSIFRGYEQYF. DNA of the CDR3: TGTGCCAGCAGTATCTTCAGGGGCTACGAGCAGTACTTC.

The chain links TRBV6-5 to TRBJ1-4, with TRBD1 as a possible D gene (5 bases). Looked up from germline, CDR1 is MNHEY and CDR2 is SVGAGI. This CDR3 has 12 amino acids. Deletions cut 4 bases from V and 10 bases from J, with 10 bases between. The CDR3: CASSLQGGKLFF. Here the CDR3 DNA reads TGTGCCAGCAGTTTGCAGGGTGGAAAACTGTTTTTT.